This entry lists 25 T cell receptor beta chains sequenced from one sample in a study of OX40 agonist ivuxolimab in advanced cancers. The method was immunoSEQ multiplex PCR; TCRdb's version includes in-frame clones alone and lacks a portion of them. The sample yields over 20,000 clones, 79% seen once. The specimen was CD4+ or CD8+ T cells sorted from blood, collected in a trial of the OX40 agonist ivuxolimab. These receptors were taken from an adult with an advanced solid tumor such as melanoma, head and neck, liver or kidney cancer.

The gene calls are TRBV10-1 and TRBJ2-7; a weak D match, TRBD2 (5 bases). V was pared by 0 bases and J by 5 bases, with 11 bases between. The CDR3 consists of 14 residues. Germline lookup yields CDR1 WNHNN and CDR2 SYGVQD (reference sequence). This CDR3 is CASSESGAGNEQYF. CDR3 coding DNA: TGCGCCAGCAGTGAGTCGGGAGCCGGTAACGAGCAGTACTTC.

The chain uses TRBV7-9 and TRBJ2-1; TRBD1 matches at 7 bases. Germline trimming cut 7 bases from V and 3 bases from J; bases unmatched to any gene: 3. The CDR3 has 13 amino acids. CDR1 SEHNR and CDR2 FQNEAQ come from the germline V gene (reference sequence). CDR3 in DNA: TGTGCCAGCAATGGGGACAGCTACAATGAGCAGTTCTTC. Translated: CASNGDSYNEQFF.

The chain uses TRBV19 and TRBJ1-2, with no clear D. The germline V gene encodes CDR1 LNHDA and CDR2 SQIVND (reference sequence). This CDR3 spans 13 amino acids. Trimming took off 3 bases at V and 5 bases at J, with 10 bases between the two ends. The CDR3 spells CASSIGVSYGYTF. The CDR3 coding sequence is TGTGCCAGTAGTATCGGGGTGTCTTATGGCTACACCTTC.

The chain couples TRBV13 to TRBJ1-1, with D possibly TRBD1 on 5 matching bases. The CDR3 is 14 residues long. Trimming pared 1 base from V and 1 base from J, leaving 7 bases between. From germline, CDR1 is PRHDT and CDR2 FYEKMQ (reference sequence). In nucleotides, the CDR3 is TGTGCCAGCAGCTTAGAGACAGAGAACACTGAAGCTTTCTTT. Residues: CASSLETENTEAFF. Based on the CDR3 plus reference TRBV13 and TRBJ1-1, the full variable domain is AAGVIQSPRHLIKEKRETATLKCYPIPRHDTVYWYQQGPGQDPQFLISFYEKMQSDKGSIPDRFSAQQFSDYHSELNMSSLELGDSALYFCASSLETENTEAFFGQGTRLTVV.

The DNA for the CDR3 is TGTGCCAGCGGGGGACAGGGGGCGTTAAGCAATCAGCCCCAGCATTTT. Protein product: CASGGQGALSNQPQHF. This chain uses TRBV13 with TRBJ1-5, with 12 bases fitting TRBD1. Trimming cost V 8 bases and J 1 base; bases outside gene matches: 6. Germline CDR1 is PRHDT and CDR2 is FYEKMQ (reference sequence). This CDR3 region has 16 residues.

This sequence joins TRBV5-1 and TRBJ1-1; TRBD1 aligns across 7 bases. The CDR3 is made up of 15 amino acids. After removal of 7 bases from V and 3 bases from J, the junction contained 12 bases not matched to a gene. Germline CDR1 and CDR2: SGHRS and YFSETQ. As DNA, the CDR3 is TGCGCCAGCGGACACATCAGGGGGAGCGACACTGAAGCTTTCTTT. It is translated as CASGHIRGSDTEAFF.

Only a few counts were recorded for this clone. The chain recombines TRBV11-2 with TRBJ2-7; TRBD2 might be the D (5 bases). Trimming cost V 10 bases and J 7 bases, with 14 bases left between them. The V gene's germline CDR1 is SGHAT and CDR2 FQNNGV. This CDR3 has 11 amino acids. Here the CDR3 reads CATLGVSEQYF. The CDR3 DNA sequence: TGTGCCACCCTCGGGGTCTCAGAGCAGTACTTC.

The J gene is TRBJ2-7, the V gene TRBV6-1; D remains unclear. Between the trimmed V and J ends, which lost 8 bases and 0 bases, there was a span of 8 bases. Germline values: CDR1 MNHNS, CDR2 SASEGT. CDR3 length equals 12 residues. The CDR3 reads CASFRSSYEQYF. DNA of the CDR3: TGTGCCAGCTTCAGGAGCTCCTACGAGCAGTACTTC.

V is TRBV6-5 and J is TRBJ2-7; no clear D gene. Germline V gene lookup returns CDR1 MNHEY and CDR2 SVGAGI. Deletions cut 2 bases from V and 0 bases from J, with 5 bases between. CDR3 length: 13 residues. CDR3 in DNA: TGTGCCAGCAGTTACAGTTACTCCTACGAGCAGTACTTC. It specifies CASSYSYSYEQYF.

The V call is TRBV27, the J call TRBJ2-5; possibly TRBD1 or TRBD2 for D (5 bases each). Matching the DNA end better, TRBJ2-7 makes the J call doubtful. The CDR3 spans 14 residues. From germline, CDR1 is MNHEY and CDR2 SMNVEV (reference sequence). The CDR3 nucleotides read TGTGCCAGCAGTTTCTGGGGGAACTCCTACGAGCAGTACTTC. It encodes CASSFWGNSYEQYF.

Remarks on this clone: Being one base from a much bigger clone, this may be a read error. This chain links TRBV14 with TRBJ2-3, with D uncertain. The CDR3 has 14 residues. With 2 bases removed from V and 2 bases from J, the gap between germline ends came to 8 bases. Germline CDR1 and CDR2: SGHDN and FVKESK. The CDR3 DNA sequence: TGTGCCAGCAGCCAAAGCAGGCACACAGATACGCAGTATTTT. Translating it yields CASSQSRHTDTQYF. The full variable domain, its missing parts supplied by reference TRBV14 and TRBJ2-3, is EAGVTQFPSHSVIEKGQTVTLRCDPISGHDNLYWYRRVMGKEIKFLLHFVKESKQDESGMPNNRFLAERTGGTYSTLKVQPAELEDSGVYFCASSQSRHTDTQYFGPGTRLTVL.

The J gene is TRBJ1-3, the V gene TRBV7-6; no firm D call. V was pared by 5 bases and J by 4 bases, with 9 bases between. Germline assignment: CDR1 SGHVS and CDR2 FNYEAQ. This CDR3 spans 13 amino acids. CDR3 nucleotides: TGTGCCAGCAGCCTCTATGGGGGAAACACCATATATTTT. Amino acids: CASSLYGGNTIYF.

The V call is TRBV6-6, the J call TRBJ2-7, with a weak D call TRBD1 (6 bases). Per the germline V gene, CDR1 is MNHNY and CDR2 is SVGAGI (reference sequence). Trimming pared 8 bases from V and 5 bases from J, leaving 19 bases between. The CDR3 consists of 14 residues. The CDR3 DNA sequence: TGTGCCAGCCACCTAGGACCCCCAGGGGACGAGCAGTACTTC. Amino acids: CASHLGPPGDEQYF.

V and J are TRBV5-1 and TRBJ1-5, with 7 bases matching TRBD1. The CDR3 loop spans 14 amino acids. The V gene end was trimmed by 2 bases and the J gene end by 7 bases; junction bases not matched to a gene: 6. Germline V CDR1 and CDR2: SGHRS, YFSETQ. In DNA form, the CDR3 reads TGCGCCAGCAGCTTAGAGGGGGCGGGACAGCCCCAGCATTTT. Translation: CASSLEGAGQPQHF.

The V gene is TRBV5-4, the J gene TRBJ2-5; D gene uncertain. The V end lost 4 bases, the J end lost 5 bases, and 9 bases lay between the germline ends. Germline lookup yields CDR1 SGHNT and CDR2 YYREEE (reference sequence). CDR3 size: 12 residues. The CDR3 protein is CASSAADETQYF. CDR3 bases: TGTGCCAGCAGCGCAGCAGACGAGACCCAGTACTTC. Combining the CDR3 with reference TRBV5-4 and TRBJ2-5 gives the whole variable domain ETGVTQSPTHLIKTRGQQVTLRCSSQSGHNTVSWYQQALGQGPQFIFQYYREEENGRGNFPPRFSGLQFPNYSSELNVNALELDDSALYLCASSAADETQYFGPGTRLLVL.

CDR3 sequence: CASSLKIDEQYF. CDR3 DNA sequence: TGTGCCAGCAGCTTAAAGATCGACGAGCAGTACTTC. The chain recombines TRBV7-9 with TRBJ2-7; D unclear. This CDR3 is built from 12 residues. V was pared by 2 bases and J by 5 bases, with 7 bases between. The germline CDR1 and CDR2 sequences are SEHNR and FQNEAQ (reference sequence).

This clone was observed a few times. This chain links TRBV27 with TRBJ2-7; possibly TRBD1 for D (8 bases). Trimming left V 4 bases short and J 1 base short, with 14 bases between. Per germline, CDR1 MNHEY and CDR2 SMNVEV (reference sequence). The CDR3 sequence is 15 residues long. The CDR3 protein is CASSYYRGGSYEQYF. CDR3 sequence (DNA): TGTGCCAGCAGTTACTACAGGGGGGGGTCCTACGAGCAGTACTTC.

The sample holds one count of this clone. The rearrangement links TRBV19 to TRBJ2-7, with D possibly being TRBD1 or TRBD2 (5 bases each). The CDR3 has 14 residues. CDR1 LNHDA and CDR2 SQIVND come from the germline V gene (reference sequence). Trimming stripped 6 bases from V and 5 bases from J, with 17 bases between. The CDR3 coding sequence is TGTGCCAGTAGCCGGGACCTCCGGGCGGACGAGCAGTACTTC. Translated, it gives CASSRDLRADEQYF.

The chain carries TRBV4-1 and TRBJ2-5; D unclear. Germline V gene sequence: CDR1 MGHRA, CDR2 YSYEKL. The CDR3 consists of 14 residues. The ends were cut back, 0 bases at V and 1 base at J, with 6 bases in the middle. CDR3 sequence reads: CASSQDPGQETQYF. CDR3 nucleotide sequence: TGCGCCAGCAGCCAAGACCCGGGCCAAGAGACCCAGTACTTC.

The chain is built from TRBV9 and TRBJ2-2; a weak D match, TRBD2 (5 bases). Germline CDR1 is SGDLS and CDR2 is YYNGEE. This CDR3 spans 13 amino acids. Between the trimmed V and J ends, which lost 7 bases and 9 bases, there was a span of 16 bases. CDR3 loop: CASRTDTGRELFF. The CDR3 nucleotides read TGTGCCAGCCGTACGGATACCGGGAGGGAGCTGTTTTTT.

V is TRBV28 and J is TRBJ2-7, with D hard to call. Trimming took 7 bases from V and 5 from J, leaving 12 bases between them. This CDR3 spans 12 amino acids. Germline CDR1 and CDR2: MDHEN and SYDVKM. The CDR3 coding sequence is TGTGCCAGCACCCCCGGGTTGAACGAGCAGTACTTC. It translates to CASTPGLNEQYF.

The CDR3 protein is CASSFGRTGELFF. CDR3 in DNA: TGTGCCAGCAGCTTCGGGAGGACCGGGGAGCTGTTTTTT. This chain connects TRBV7-6 to TRBJ2-2; 7 nucleotides match TRBD2. The J segment lost 5 bases and the V segment lost 3 bases, leaving 0 bases of the junction unmatched. The germline V gene encodes CDR1 SGHVS and CDR2 FNYEAQ. The CDR3 contains 13 residues.

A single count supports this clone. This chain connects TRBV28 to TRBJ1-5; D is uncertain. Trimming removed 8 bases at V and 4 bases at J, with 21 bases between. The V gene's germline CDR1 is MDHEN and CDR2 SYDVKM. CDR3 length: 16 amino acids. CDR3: CASQSFLGRLNQPQHF. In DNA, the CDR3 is TGTGCCAGCCAATCTTTTCTGGGCAGGTTAAATCAGCCCCAGCATTTT.

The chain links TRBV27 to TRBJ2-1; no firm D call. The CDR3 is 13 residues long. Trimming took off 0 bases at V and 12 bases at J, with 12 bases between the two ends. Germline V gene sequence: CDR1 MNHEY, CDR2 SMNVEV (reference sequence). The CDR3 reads CASSLSSRFWQFF. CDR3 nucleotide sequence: TGTGCCAGCAGTTTATCGTCCCGATTTTGGCAGTTCTTC.

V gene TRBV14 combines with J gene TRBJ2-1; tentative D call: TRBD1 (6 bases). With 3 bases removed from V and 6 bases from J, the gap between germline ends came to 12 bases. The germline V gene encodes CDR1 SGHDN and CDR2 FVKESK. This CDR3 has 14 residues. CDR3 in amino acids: CASSHRGVVNEQFF. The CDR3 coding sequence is TGTGCCAGCAGCCACAGGGGCGTTGTCAATGAGCAGTTCTTC.